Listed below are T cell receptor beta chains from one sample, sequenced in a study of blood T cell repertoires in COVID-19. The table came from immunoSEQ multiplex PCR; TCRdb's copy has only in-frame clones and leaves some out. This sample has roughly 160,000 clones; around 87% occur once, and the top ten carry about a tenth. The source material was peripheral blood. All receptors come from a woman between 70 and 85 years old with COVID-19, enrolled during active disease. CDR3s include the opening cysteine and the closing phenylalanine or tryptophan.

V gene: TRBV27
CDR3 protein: CASSLAGGFSNSPLHF

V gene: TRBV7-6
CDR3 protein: CASSSYGTGANEKLFF

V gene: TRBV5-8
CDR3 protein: CASMVLGLPSSGANVLTF

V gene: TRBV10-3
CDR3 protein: CAISMTGVPNYGYTF

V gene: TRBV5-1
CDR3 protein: CASSLSGSTDTQYF

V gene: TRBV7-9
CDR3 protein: CASTSAGGESPLHF

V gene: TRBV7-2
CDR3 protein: CASSENQPQHF

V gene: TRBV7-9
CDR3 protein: CASSLKVRDSNQPQHF

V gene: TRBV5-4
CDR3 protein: CASSPRLAGVTDTQYF

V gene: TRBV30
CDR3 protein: CAWTTGNEKLFF

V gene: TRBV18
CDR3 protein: CASSLDWGGREAFF

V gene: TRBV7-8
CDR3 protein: CASSLGGDRFDEQYF

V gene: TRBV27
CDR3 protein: CAWGVGHFYEQYF

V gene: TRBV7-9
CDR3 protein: CASSSGGSSYEQYF

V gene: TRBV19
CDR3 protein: CASSGTRGYGNQPQHF

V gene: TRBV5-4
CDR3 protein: CASRTSGTIQETQYF

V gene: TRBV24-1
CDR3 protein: CATSDSKTRGYTF

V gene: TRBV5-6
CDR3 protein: CASSLLNQPQHF

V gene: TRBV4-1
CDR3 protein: CASSQVWLGQKSYTGELFF

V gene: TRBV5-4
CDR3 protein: CASSLGQPAKNIQYF

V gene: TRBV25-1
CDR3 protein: CASSEFGGNYEQYF

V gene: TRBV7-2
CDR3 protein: CASSPGGGTYEQYF